The clone carrying this T cell receptor beta chain was seen a single time. Other nucleotide sequences in the sample specify the same CDR3. The CDR3 is 12 residues long. Per the germline V gene, CDR1 is SGHTA and CDR2 is FQGNSA. V was cut by 5 bases and J by 4 bases, with 9 bases left in between. This specimen comes from a study of blood T cell repertoires in COVID-19. Study-level background: The samples span acute and convalescent COVID-19 from the United States, Italy and Spain. Sample material is recorded as cDNA or gDNA derived from T cells, B-cell-depleted T cells, or PBMCs.

Original handling: How many nucleated cells were present was estimated from reference gene primer amplification. Measured with immunoSEQ multiplex PCR; TCRdb has only the in-frame clones, and not every one. V, J and clone size are taken as reported in that table, and D and trimming were inferred from the DNA itself. Of approximately 81,000 clones listed, 82% are singletons. This receptor was identified in a human donor in a cohort sampled during active COVID-19. The chain has TRBV7-2 and TRBJ2-7; weak D call: TRBD1 (6 bases). The specimen sequenced was peripheral blood. This CDR3 is CASSPDRYEQYF. CDR3 DNA sequence: TGTGCCAGCAGCCCCGACAGGTACGAGCAGTACTTC.